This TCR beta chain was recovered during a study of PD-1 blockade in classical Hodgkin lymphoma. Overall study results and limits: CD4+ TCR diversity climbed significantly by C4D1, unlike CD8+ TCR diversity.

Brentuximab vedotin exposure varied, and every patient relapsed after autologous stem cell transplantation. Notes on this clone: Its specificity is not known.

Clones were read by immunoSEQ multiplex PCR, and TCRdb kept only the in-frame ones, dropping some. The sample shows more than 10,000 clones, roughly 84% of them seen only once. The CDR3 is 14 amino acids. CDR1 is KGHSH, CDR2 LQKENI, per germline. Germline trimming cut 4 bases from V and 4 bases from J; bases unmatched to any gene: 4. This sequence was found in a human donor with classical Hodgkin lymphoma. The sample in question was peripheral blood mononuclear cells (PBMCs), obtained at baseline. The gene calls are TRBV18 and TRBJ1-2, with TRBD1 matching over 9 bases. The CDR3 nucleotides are TGTGCCAGCTCACAGCCGGGACAGGGCTATGGCTACACCTTC. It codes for CASSQPGQGYGYTF.